The 27 T cell receptor beta chains below were found in one sample sequenced in a study of metastatic and nonmetastatic thyroid tumors (dated by TCRdb to the early 2020s). Before undergoing thyroid surgery, none of the patients had been given any kind of treatment. Libraries came from PCR. These reads were obtained on an Illumina HiSeq 4000. The public sequencing data were trimmed at Q25 with fastp and processed into clonotypes with MiXCR by TCRdb, which kept only in-frame beta chains. The sample records fewer than 50,000 clones, approximately 28% of which are singletons. Together, the top ten hold more than 8% of the sample. The sample was blood. These receptors came from a male donor with papillary thyroid cancer or a benign thyroid nodule (not recorded which). Some clones in this sample may be carry-over from other donors' samples.

This clone appeared once. The rearrangement links TRBV5-1 to TRBJ2-1; D not certain. Germline-derived CDR1 and CDR2 are SGHRS and YFSETQ. This CDR3 is built from 12 residues. The ends were cut back, 4 bases at V and 3 bases at J, with 5 bases in the middle. The CDR3 coding sequence is TGCGCCAGCAGCCGCGACTACAATGAGCAGTTCTTC. It is translated as CASSRDYNEQFF. Full variable domain (remainder filled in from reference TRBV5-1 and TRBJ2-1): KAGVTQTPRYLIKTRGQQVTLSCSPISGHRSVSWYQQTPGQGLQFLFEYFSETQRNKGNFPGRFSGRQFSNSRSEMNVSTLELGDSALYLCASSRDYNEQFFGPGTRLTVL.

This clone has at least ten counts. The chain has TRBV12-5 and TRBJ2-1; perhaps TRBD2 as D (6 bases). This CDR3 has 16 residues. Germline V lookup: CDR1 LGHNT, CDR2 FRNRAP. Trimming shortened V by 0 bases and J by 9 bases, and 18 bases separated the two germline ends. The CDR3 DNA sequence: TGTGCTAGTGGTTTGGTACTGTCGAGCGGGCGGGTTGAGCAGTTCTTC. Its translation: CASGLVLSSGRVEQFF.

This clone appeared many times. The rearrangement uses TRBV27 and TRBJ2-7, with TRBD1 identical over 9 bases. V was clipped by 4 bases and J by 3 bases; unmatched bases: 7. Germline CDR1 is MNHEY and CDR2 is SMNVEV (reference sequence). This CDR3 is built from 15 residues. Here the CDR3 DNA reads TGTGCCAGCAGTTCACCGGGACAGGGAAGCTACGAGCAGTACTTC. Residues: CASSSPGQGSYEQYF.

The sample holds a few counts of this clone. V gene TRBV6-1 combines with J gene TRBJ2-3; D is unresolved. CDR1 MNHNS and CDR2 SASEGT come from the germline V gene. This CDR3 is 16 amino acids long. The germline V and J ends were trimmed by 8 bases and 6 bases, with 24 bases remaining between them. The CDR3 is CASRAPRVLGFDTQYF. The CDR3, as DNA: TGTGCCAGCCGCGCCCCGCGAGTATTAGGTTTCGATACGCAGTATTTT.

This clone has a handful of counts. The chain uses TRBV3-1 and TRBJ2-1, with 7 bases that match TRBD1. Trimming removed 4 bases from V and 8 bases from J; junction bases left unmatched: 8. The CDR3 is made up of 14 amino acids. Germline values: CDR1 LGHDT, CDR2 YNNKEL (reference sequence). The CDR3 bases are TGTGCCAGCAGCCCCCGACAGGGTGTCGATGAGCAGTTCTTC. It codes for CASSPRQGVDEQFF.

This clone has a count of ten or more. The chain has TRBV29-1 and TRBJ1-2, with TRBD1 matching over 8 bases. Trimming at V came to 7 bases and at J to 7 bases, leaving 11 bases not matched to a gene. The CDR3 is made up of 13 amino acids. CDR1 and CDR2 (germline): SQVTM, ANQGSEA. CDR3 in amino acids: CSAFYQGARGYTF. The CDR3 DNA reads TGCAGCGCCTTTTACCAGGGGGCTCGTGGCTACACCTTC.

This clone has a count of ten or more. The gene calls are TRBV10-2 and TRBJ1-1; unclear D gene. This CDR3 is 13 amino acids long. Trimming pared 4 bases from V and 0 bases from J, leaving 6 bases between. CDR1 WSHSY and CDR2 SAAADI come from the germline V gene. In DNA, the CDR3 is TGCGCCAGCAGTGTCGAAATGAACACTGAAGCTTTCTTT. This sequence encodes CASSVEMNTEAFF.

This chain uses TRBV21-1 with TRBJ2-3; the table's D gene call, TRBD2, was not cross checked with the DNA. TRBV21-1 is a pseudogene locus. CDR3 length equals 19 residues. DNA of the CDR3: TGTGCCAGCATCTTAATGGGCTACGAAAGCGGGTGGAACACAGATACGCAGTATTTT. Translating it yields CASILMGYESGWNTDTQYF.

This clone was found once. V usage is TRBV12-3 or TRBV12-4 and J usage is TRBJ2-3, with 7 bases aligning to TRBD2. Germline trimming cut 5 bases from V and 5 bases from J; bases unmatched to any gene: 10. The CDR3 has 15 amino acids. CDR3 sequence (DNA): TGTGCCAGCAGTACCGGGACTCGCGGGGGAGATACGCAGTATTTT. Translated: CASSTGTRGGDTQYF.

The V and J genes are TRBV9 and TRBJ2-2, with 8 nucleotides matching TRBD2. Unmatched junction bases numbered 6, after V lost 4 bases and J lost 1 base. The CDR3 totals 16 residues. Germline CDR1 is SGDLS and CDR2 is YYNGEE. In DNA, the CDR3 is TGTGCCAGCAGCTTAAATAGCGGGGTGAACACCGGGGAGCTGTTTTTT. As protein: CASSLNSGVNTGELFF. Based on the CDR3 plus reference TRBV9 and TRBJ2-2, the full variable domain is DSGVTQTPKHLITATGQRVTLRCSPRSGDLSVYWYQQSLDQGLQFLIQYYNGEERAKGNILERFSAQQFPDLHSELNLSSLELGDSALYFCASSLNSGVNTGELFFGEGSRLTVL.

The gene calls are TRBV6-5 and TRBJ2-2; 9 nucleotides line up with TRBD2. In germline, CDR1 is MNHEY, CDR2 SVGAGI. The CDR3 totals 17 residues. After removal of 4 bases from V and 8 bases from J, the junction contained 14 bases not matched to a gene. For the CDR3, the DNA is TGTGCCAGCAGTTCCCAAGGCGGGAGGGCCAGGACGGGGGAGCTGTTTTTT. It specifies CASSSQGGRARTGELFF.

V and J are TRBV20-1 and TRBJ1-2, with a possible D match to TRBD1 (5 bases). CDR1 and CDR2 (germline): DFQATT, SNEGSKA (reference sequence). The CDR3 has 11 residues. The V and J ends lost 8 bases and 4 bases respectively, with 11 bases between them. DNA for the CDR3: TGCAGTCTCGGGGGTGGCTATGGCTACACCTTC. Protein product: CSLGGGYGYTF.

This clone came up many times. V and J are TRBV24-1 and TRBJ2-3; the D call may be TRBD1 or TRBD2 (5 bases each). CDR1 and CDR2 from the germline V gene are KGHDR and SFDVKD. The CDR3 is 12 residues long. V gave up 8 bases and J gave up 6 bases, with 11 bases separating them. The CDR3: CATKDEGDTQYF. DNA for the CDR3: TGTGCCACCAAGGACGAGGGGGATACGCAGTATTTT.

With respect to this clone: The junction shows a germline mismatch at one end, possibly a read error. The chain has TRBV5-1 and TRBJ2-3; D might be TRBD2 (5 bases). CDR1 and CDR2 (germline): SGHRS, YFSETQ. The CDR3 contains 18 residues. In DNA, the CDR3 is TGCGCCAGCAGCTTGGCCTTGTTGAGCGCGGCTAGCACAGATTCGCATTATTTT. Amino acids: CASSLALLSAASTDSHYF.

This clone was counted many times. The rearrangement links TRBV28 to TRBJ2-7, with 10 bases fitting TRBD1. The germline gives CDR1 MDHEN, CDR2 SYDVKM. The length of the CDR3 is 14 residues. The trim removed 7 bases at V and 4 bases at J, leaving 7 bases unmatched. The chain's CDR3 is CASTTGQGVYEQYF. CDR3 nucleotide sequence: TGTGCCAGCACCACTGGACAGGGGGTTTACGAGCAGTACTTC.

V gene TRBV24-1 combines with J gene TRBJ2-5; 9 bases agree with TRBD2. Germline lookup yields CDR1 KGHDR and CDR2 SFDVKD. With 9 bases clipped from V and 1 base from J, the junction kept 8 bases outside the gene matches. This CDR3 comprises 15 residues. Here the CDR3 reads CATAAGLASQETQYF. In DNA, the CDR3 is TGTGCCACCGCGGCAGGACTAGCGAGCCAAGAGACCCAGTACTTC.

This clone was seen at least ten times. This chain uses TRBV28 with TRBJ2-7, with 9 bases identical to TRBD2. The CDR3 is made up of 14 amino acids. Unmatched junction bases numbered 8, after V lost 8 bases and J lost 3 bases. In germline, CDR1 is MDHEN, CDR2 SYDVKM. The CDR3: CASGSGSWGYEQYF. The CDR3 DNA is TGTGCCAGCGGTAGCGGGAGTTGGGGCTACGAGCAGTACTTC.

This clone was seen a single time. The chain uses TRBV18 and TRBJ2-3; 9 bases align to TRBD1. This CDR3 has 15 amino acids. The trim removed 3 bases at V and 2 bases at J, leaving 3 bases unmatched. The germline CDR1 and CDR2 sequences are KGHSH and LQKENI. The DNA of the CDR3 is TGTGCCAGCTCACCGGGACAGGGCTTCACAGATACGCAGTATTTT. Protein sequence: CASSPGQGFTDTQYF.

The genes are TRBV6-2 or TRBV6-3 and TRBJ2-6; D remains ambiguous. V was pared by 6 bases and J by 1 base, with 7 bases between. Germline CDR1 and CDR2: MNHEY and SVGEGT. The CDR3 runs 14 residues. CDR3 sequence (DNA): TGTGCCAGCAGATCGATATCTGGGGCCAACGTCCTGACTTTC. Amino acids: CASRSISGANVLTF.

This clone was counted ten times or more. The chain has TRBV30 and TRBJ2-2; 13 bases agree with TRBD2. Germline assignment: CDR1 GTSNPN and CDR2 SVGIG (reference sequence). The CDR3 sequence is 15 residues long. J lost 6 bases, V lost 0 bases, and 1 base had no gene match. The CDR3: CAWSVLAGGPGELFF. In DNA, the CDR3 is TGTGCCTGGAGTGTACTAGCGGGGGGGCCCGGGGAGCTGTTTTTT.

The table lists this clone with a few counts. The chain joins TRBV10-3 to TRBJ2-3; D is tentatively TRBD1 or TRBD2 (5 bases each). The germline V and J ends were trimmed by 3 bases and 6 bases, with 19 bases remaining between them. CDR1 and CDR2 (germline): ENHRY, SYGVKD. This CDR3 has 16 amino acids. The CDR3 region has the DNA TGTGCCATCAGTGATGAGGTTTTGGGGACCATGGATACGCAGTATTTT. Protein sequence: CAISDEVLGTMDTQYF.

This clone was observed many times. The same CDR3 is also encoded by other DNA sequences in this sample. V gene TRBV6-4 combines with J gene TRBJ2-1; D unclear. Germline V gene data show CDR1 as MRHNA and CDR2 as SNTAGT. This CDR3 contains 14 residues. The V and J ends lost 3 bases and 6 bases respectively, with 12 bases between them. CDR3: CASSDQAGANEQFF. DNA for the CDR3: TGTGCCAGCAGTGATCAGGCAGGAGCCAATGAGCAGTTCTTC.

This clone was recorded many times. The J gene is TRBJ2-7, the V gene TRBV19; the D call may be TRBD1 or TRBD2 (5 bases each). Per the germline V gene, CDR1 is LNHDA and CDR2 is SQIVND (reference sequence). The germline V and J ends were trimmed by 6 bases and 2 bases, with 17 bases remaining between them. This CDR3 is 15 amino acids long. The CDR3 loop reads CASSPARSGPYEQYF. The CDR3 nucleotides are TGTGCCAGTAGCCCCGCCCGTTCGGGGCCCTACGAGCAGTACTTC.

The chain recombines TRBV11-2 with TRBJ2-1; 7 bases are shared with TRBD1. The V segment lost 3 bases and the J segment 1 base; nucleotides outside the gene matches: 3. The CDR3 is 15 residues long. Per the germline V gene, CDR1 is SGHAT and CDR2 is FQNNGV. Here the CDR3 DNA reads TGTGCCAGCAGCTTGGGACAGATATCCTACAATGAGCAGTTCTTC. Translation gives CASSLGQISYNEQFF.

The rearrangement uses TRBV7-6 and TRBJ2-1, with D perhaps given as TRBD1 or TRBD2 (6 bases each). In germline, CDR1 is SGHVS, CDR2 FNYEAQ. CDR3 length: 11 amino acids. With 6 bases removed from V and 10 bases from J, the gap between germline ends came to 10 bases. CDR3 bases: TGTGCCAGCAGGGGCGGGACAGAGCAGTTCTTC. This gives the protein CASRGGTEQFF. Using reference TRBV7-6 and TRBJ2-1 for the parts outside the CDR3, the full variable domain is GAGVSQSPRYKVTKRGQDVALRCDPISGHVSLYWYRQALGQGPEFLTYFNYEAQQDKSGLPNDRFSAERPEGSISTLTIQRTEQRDSAMYRCASRGGTEQFFGPGTRLTVL.

J is TRBJ2-6 and V is TRBV20-1; 7 bases fit TRBD2. CDR3 size: 15 residues. Trimming cost V 0 bases and J 2 bases; bases outside gene matches: 1. Per the germline V gene, CDR1 is DFQATT and CDR2 is SNEGSKA (reference sequence). The CDR3 here is CSAREGGAGANVLTF. CDR3 DNA: TGCAGTGCTAGAGAGGGAGGGGCTGGGGCCAACGTCCTGACTTTC.

This clone was detected many times. J is TRBJ2-7 and V is TRBV2, with D perhaps matching TRBD1 (6 bases). V was cut by 6 bases and J by 1 base, with 7 bases left in between. Germline V lookup: CDR1 SNHLY, CDR2 FYNNEI. CDR3 length: 12 residues. The CDR3 region has the DNA TGTGCCAGCAGGGACAGTTCCTACGAGCAGTACTTC. Translation: CASRDSSYEQYF.